This T cell receptor beta chain was captured by sequencing in a study of blood T cells in healthy people across ages. V was clipped by 5 bases and J by 10 bases, with 27 bases between them. Germline assignment: CDR1 SGHVS and CDR2 FQNEAQ. The CDR3 length is 16 residues. Combining a sample-barcoded 5' primer with a J-beta primer mix, a second PCR ran for about 7 to 11 cycles. TCRdb recomputed calls from the 5' RACE reads with MiXCR, one row per CDR3 protein. The repertoire consists of over 950,000 distinct CDR3 sequences, with approximately 50% occurring once and the leading ten covering 20% to 25%. The genes are TRBV7-8 and TRBJ2-7, with D maybe TRBD2 (6 bases). The receptor's source is a woman aged 60 to 75 in good health. The sequenced material came from blood. The CDR3 DNA sequence: TGTGCCAGCAGCCCCGGGACTCCGTCCGGGTTAGATCCCCAGTACTTC. Residues: CASSPGTPSGLDPQYF.